These 14 T cell receptor beta chains were all obtained from the same sample, sequenced in a study of CD8 T cells in Susac syndrome (dated by TCRdb to the late 2010s). The method behind the library was the immunoSEQ multiplex PCR assay. RNA was extracted using the RNeasy kit, and roughly 0.45 to 1 microgram was reverse transcribed with random hexamers. The public reads were reanalyzed by TCRdb: fastp trimming at Q25, MiXCR alignment, in-frame beta chains only. Rows are combined by CDR3 protein, so each entry shows the most common genes and DNA. The sample includes approximately 100,000 distinct CDR3 sequences, with roughly 95% observed a single time. Clones ranked in the top ten supply about 0.41% of the sample. The sequencing sample was made of CD8+ T cells from PBMCs. The source is a human donor with Susac syndrome.

The gene calls are TRBV4-3 and TRBJ2-2; TRBD1 is a possible D gene (6 bases). The CDR3 extends over 15 amino acids. Germline-derived CDR1 and CDR2 are LGHNA and YSLEER. V dropped 0 bases and J dropped 7 bases, with 12 bases sitting between them. The DNA of the CDR3 is TGCGCCAGCAGCCAAGAACAGGGTATGGGCGGGGAGCTGTTTTTT. It translates to CASSQEQGMGGELFF.

The chain uses TRBV4-1 and TRBJ1-6; no clear D. This CDR3 comprises 13 residues. Between the trimmed V and J ends, which lost 1 base and 8 bases, there was a span of 6 bases. Per the germline V gene, CDR1 is MGHRA and CDR2 is YSYEKL. CDR3 nucleotide sequence: TGCGCCAGCAGCCAAGGAGTGGATTCACCCCTCCACTTT. This translates into CASSQGVDSPLHF.

The chain has TRBV29-1 and TRBJ1-1; D is unresolved. This CDR3 spans 13 amino acids. Germline V CDR1 and CDR2: SQVTM, ANQGSEA. V lost 4 bases to trimming and J lost 6 bases, with 15 bases between them. CDR3 nucleotides: TGCAGCGTTGTCATCCAGGTTGGCCCTGAAGCTTTCTTT. It yields the protein CSVVIQVGPEAFF.

V gene TRBV4-1 combines with J gene TRBJ2-7; D might be TRBD1 (6 bases). The germline gives CDR1 MGHRA, CDR2 YSYEKL. V lost 1 base and J 3 bases, leaving 19 bases between the germline ends. This CDR3 spans 17 amino acids. The CDR3 DNA sequence: TGCGCCAGCAGCCAAGGAATCAGGGGCCCTAACCGCTACGAGCAGTACTTC. Amino acid sequence: CASSQGIRGPNRYEQYF.

The CDR3 is CASSLRPIGTPKNTEAFF. CDR3 DNA sequence: TGTGCCAGCAGCTTGCGGCCAATCGGGACACCCAAAAACACTGAAGCTTTCTTT. V is TRBV5-4 and J is TRBJ1-1; the D gene is possibly TRBD1 (6 bases). The CDR3 contains 18 residues. Trimming took off 1 base at V and 2 bases at J, with 21 bases between the two ends. Per germline, CDR1 SGHNT and CDR2 YYREEE (reference sequence).

The chain uses TRBV20-1 and TRBJ1-5, with D uncertain. V lost 5 bases and J 4 bases, leaving 15 bases between the germline ends. Germline V lookup: CDR1 DFQATT, CDR2 SNEGSKA (reference sequence). The CDR3 consists of 14 residues. The CDR3 loop is CSAGRGLQNQPQHF. CDR3 sequence (DNA): TGCAGTGCTGGCCGCGGGCTCCAGAATCAGCCCCAGCATTTT.

The rearrangement uses TRBV19 and TRBJ2-7; TRBD2 is a possible D gene (6 bases). Germline V CDR1 and CDR2: LNHDA, SQIVND (reference sequence). CDR3 length: 15 residues. Trimming removed 6 bases at V and 3 bases at J, with 18 bases between. CDR3 amino acids: CASSTYGGGYYEQYF. The CDR3 region has the DNA TGTGCCAGTAGCACATACGGAGGAGGGTACTACGAGCAGTACTTC.

The chain employs TRBV19 and TRBJ2-1; D may be TRBD2 (6 bases). Per the germline V gene, CDR1 is LNHDA and CDR2 is SQIVND (reference sequence). This CDR3 comprises 14 residues. Trimming took 5 bases from V and 5 from J, leaving 13 bases between them. DNA for the CDR3: TGTGCCAGTAGTCTCCGGGACTTACACAATGAGCAGTTCTTC. Amino acid sequence: CASSLRDLHNEQFF. Full variable domain (remainder filled in from reference TRBV19 and TRBJ2-1): DGGITQSPKYLFRKEGQNVTLSCEQNLNHDAMYWYRQDPGQGLRLIYYSQIVNDFQKGDIAEGYSVSREKKESFPLTVTSAQKNPTAFYLCASSLRDLHNEQFFGPGTRLTVL.

This rearrangement joins TRBV2 to TRBJ1-1; no reliable D call. CDR3 size: 10 residues. Trimming removed 4 bases from V and 7 bases from J, with 4 bases in between. The V gene's germline CDR1 is SNHLY and CDR2 FYNNEI. The CDR3 region has the DNA TGTGCCAGCAGTGTGGGTGAAGCTTTCTTT. This sequence encodes CASSVGEAFF.

The rearrangement links TRBV12-3 or TRBV12-4 to TRBJ1-5; 10 positions match TRBD1. CDR3 size: 13 residues. With V trimmed by 7 bases and J by 7 bases, 4 bases remained unmatched. The CDR3 spells CASKTGGGQPQHF. In DNA form, the CDR3 reads TGTGCCAGCAAGACAGGGGGCGGACAGCCCCAGCATTTT.

The chain joins TRBV29-1 to TRBJ1-2; D is uncertain. Trimming shortened V by 4 bases and J by 4 bases, and 7 bases separated the two germline ends. This CDR3 comprises 11 residues. Germline CDR1 reads SQVTM; CDR2 reads ANQGSEA. CDR3 residues: CSVVSGYGYTF. The CDR3 coding sequence is TGCAGCGTTGTAAGTGGCTATGGCTACACCTTC.

This chain connects TRBV7-6 to TRBJ2-5; D might be TRBD1 or TRBD2, each matching 5 bases. The CDR3 has 13 amino acids. The germline V gene encodes CDR1 SGHVS and CDR2 FNYEAQ. V lost 3 bases, J lost 5 bases, and 10 bases lay in between. CDR3 sequence reads: CASSFQGGETQYF. The CDR3, as DNA: TGTGCCAGCAGCTTCCAGGGCGGGGAGACCCAGTACTTC.

The V gene is TRBV11-2, the J gene TRBJ2-3; perhaps D is TRBD1 or TRBD2 (6 bases each). The CDR3 extends over 15 amino acids. Per the germline V gene, CDR1 is SGHAT and CDR2 is FQNNGV. The V end lost 5 bases, the J end lost 9 bases, and 21 bases lay between the germline ends. CDR3 nucleotides: TGTGCCAGCAGCCCTAGTAGGGGGGTTTACCGAACGCAGTATTTT. Residues: CASSPSRGVYRTQYF.

The gene calls are TRBV3-1 and TRBJ1-6, with D possibly TRBD1 on 6 matching bases. CDR3 length: 16 amino acids. The germline gives CDR1 LGHDT, CDR2 YNNKEL (reference sequence). V lost 4 bases and J lost 14, with 24 bases in between. The CDR3: CASSLPLGDTNRSLHF. The CDR3, as DNA: TGTGCCAGCAGCCTCCCATTGGGGGACACAAACAGGTCCCTCCACTTT.